This TCR beta chain was identified during a study of CD8 T cells in Susac syndrome. The wider study: At blood draw, Susac syndrome patients were therapy-naive, on corticosteroids, or on intravenous immunoglobulin alone.

The CDR3 is made up of 14 amino acids. V lost 6 bases and J lost 4; bases outside the gene matches: 5. The germline V gene has CDR1 MGHDK and CDR2 SYGVNS. Random hexamers were used to reverse transcribe the RNA input (about 0.5 to 1 ug). The amplification used immunoSEQ multiplex PCR on TCR beta CDR3; it spanned 54 Vbeta and 13 Jbeta. TCRdb passed the immunoSEQ multiplex PCR reads through MiXCR, listing each CDR3 protein once. Among under 200,000 distinct CDR3 sequences listed, 94% were seen once. It was negative isolation that provided the CD8+ and CD4+ T cells, whereas TEMRA cells were enriched by FACS.

Sequenced material: CD4+ T cells from PBMCs. This sequence joins TRBV25-1 and TRBJ2-3, with 9 bases matching TRBD1. The sequence derives from a human donor with Susac syndrome. The CDR3 nucleotides are TGTGCCAGCAGCCCTACAGGGGGCGCAGATACGCAGTATTTT. Protein sequence: CASSPTGGADTQYF.